This T cell receptor (beta chain) was recorded in a study of T cell responses to AZD1222 COVID-19 vaccine. Study-wide results and limits: Researchers report vaccine-associated CD4 TCRs spanning spike, with dominance at 160-218 and 743-854. Reportedly, nearly half of unique spike TCRs recognized epitopes outside B.1.351/B.1.1.7 mutations. Mostly white British, mostly female donors; authors suggested clonal diversity may be underestimated.

Of note for this clone: Antigen: not known.

Profiling relied on immunoSEQ multiplex PCR, and the TCRdb table lists in-frame clones only, not all of them. The data hold around 160,000 clones, with about 91% observed a single time. The CDR3 has 15 amino acids. Germline CDR1 reads SGHDT; CDR2 reads YYEEEE. The V end lost 0 bases, the J end lost 1 base, and 8 bases lay between the germline ends. The sequence derives from an adult in good health. The gene calls are TRBV5-6 and TRBJ1-5, with D possibly matching TRBD1 (5 bases). The sequenced sample was peripheral blood, obtained on day 0 of AZD1222 vaccination. The CDR3 here is CASSLAGGSNQPQHF. As DNA, the CDR3 is TGTGCCAGCAGCTTGGCGGGGGGAAGCAATCAGCCCCAGCATTTT.